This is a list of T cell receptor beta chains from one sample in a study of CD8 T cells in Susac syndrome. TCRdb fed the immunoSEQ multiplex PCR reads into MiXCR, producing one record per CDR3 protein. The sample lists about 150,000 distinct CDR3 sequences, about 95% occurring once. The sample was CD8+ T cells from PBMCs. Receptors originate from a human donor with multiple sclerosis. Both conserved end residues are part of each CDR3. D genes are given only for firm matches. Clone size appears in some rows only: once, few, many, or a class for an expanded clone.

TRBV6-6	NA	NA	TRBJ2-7	TGTGCCAGCAGTTACTCGGGGCGGGAGCAGTACTTC	CASSYSGREQYF
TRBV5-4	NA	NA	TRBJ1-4	TGTGCCAGCAGCTCCGGACGGAGCATCGTCGAAAAACTGTTTTTT	CASSSGRSIVEKLFF
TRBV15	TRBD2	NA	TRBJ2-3	TGTGCCACCAGCAGAGATAAGGGACTAGCGGGGACAGATACGCAGTATTTT	CATSRDKGLAGTDTQYF
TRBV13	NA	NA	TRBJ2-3	TGTGCCAGCAGCGACCGGGCCCCAAACACAGATACGCAGTATTTT	CASSDRAPNTDTQYF
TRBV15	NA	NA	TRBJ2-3	TGTGCCACCAGTGATGGGACCGCCGCTACGCAGTATTTT	CATSDGTAATQYF
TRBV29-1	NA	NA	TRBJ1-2	TGCAGCGTTGAAGGCCAGCAGACTCGGGACTATGGCTACACCTTC	CSVEGQQTRDYGYTF
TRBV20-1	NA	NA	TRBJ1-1	TGCAGTGCTTTCCGGGGTGAAGCTTTCTTT	CSAFRGEAFF
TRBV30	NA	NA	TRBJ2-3	TGTGTCGAGTACCGGGGACCTACGCAGTATTTT	CVEYRGPTQYF
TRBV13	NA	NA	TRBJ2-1	TGTGCCAGCAGCTCCAACCCCACAGGGATGAGCTCCTACAATGAGCAGTTCTTC	CASSSNPTGMSSYNEQFF
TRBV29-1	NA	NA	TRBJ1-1	TGCAGCGTTGAAGCGGGGACTGAAGCTTTCTTT	CSVEAGTEAFF
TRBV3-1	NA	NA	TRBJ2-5	TGTGCCAGCAGCCAAGAAGCGGGTCGCGGGGAGACCCAGTACTTC	CASSQEAGRGETQYF
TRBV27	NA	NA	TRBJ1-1	TGTGCCAGCAGTTTATCCCAGGGAGTCAACACTGAAGCTTTCTTT	CASSLSQGVNTEAFF
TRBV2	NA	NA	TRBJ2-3	TGTGCCAGCAGGGCCGGGACTCATAGCACAGATACGCAGTATTTT	CASRAGTHSTDTQYF
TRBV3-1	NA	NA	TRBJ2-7	TGTGCCAGCAGCCAAGAGGGGCCAGGGCAGGCCTACGAGCAGTACTTC	CASSQEGPGQAYEQYF
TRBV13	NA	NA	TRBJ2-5	TGTGCCAGCAGCATACAGGGCGGAGAGACCCAGTACTTC	CASSIQGGETQYF
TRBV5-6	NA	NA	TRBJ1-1	TGTGCCAGCAGCTTCCGGTCCTGGAGCACTGAAGCTTTCTTT	CASSFRSWSTEAFF
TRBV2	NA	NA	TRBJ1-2	TGTGCCAGAGAAGTACGGGACGGAGGAGGGGGCTACACCTTC	CAREVRDGGGGYTF
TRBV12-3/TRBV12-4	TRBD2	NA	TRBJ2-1	TGTGCCAGCAGTCAAGGGCGGGGGGTAGGCAATGAGCAGTTCTTC	CASSQGRGVGNEQFF
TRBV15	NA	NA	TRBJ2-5	TGTGCCACCAGCAGAGAGATGACTAGACAAGAGACCCAGTACTTC	CATSREMTRQETQYF
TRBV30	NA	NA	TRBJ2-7	TGTGCCTGGAGTGAAGCCTACGAGCAGTACTTC	CAWSEAYEQYF
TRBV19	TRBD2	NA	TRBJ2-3	TGTGCCAGTAGTCGAGAACGCGGGGGTTCGGATACGCAGTATTTT	CASSRERGGSDTQYF
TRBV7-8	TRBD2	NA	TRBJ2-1	TGTGCCAGCAGCTCCGGGACTAGTAGGAATGAGCAGTTCTTC	CASSSGTSRNEQFF
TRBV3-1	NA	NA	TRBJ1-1	TGTGCCAGCAGCCAAGATCCTAACACTGAAGCTTTCTTT	CASSQDPNTEAFF
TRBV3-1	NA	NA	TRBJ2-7	TGTGCCAGCAGCCTCAGGACAGTACCCTACGAGCAGTACTTC	CASSLRTVPYEQYF
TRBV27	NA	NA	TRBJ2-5	TGTGCCAGCAGTTCTACCGAAGGGACGCGGGAGACCCAGTACTTC	CASSSTEGTRETQYF
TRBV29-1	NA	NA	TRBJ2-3	TGCAGTGCATTGAGCTCCACGACAGATACGCAGTATTTT	CSALSSTTDTQYF
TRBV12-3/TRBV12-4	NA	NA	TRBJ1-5	TGTGCCAGCACCTCAGGGGCGGCAGGGGCCCAGCATTTT	CASTSGAAGAQHF
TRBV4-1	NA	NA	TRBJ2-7	TGCGCCAGCAGCCAGGCCTTCGAGCGCGAGCAGTACTTC	CASSQAFEREQYF
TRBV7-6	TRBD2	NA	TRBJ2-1	TGTGCCAGCAGCCCGGGACCCGCACTAGCGGGGGTCTATGAGCAGTTCTTC	CASSPGPALAGVYEQFF
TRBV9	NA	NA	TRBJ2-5	TGTGCCAGCAGCGTAGAGGGACTGGGGCAGACCCAGTACTTC	CASSVEGLGQTQYF
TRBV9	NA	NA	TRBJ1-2	TGTGCCAGCAGCGTCCGGGACGGAGGGACCTATGGCTACACCTTC	CASSVRDGGTYGYTF
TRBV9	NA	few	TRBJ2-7	TGTGCCAGCAGCGTAGATGCGGGTTTCTACGAGCAGTACTTC	CASSVDAGFYEQYF
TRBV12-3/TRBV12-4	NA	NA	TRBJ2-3	TGTGCCAGCAGTTTTAGGGGTCGGGGCACAGATACGCAGTATTTT	CASSFRGRGTDTQYF
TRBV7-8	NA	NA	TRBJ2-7	TGTGCCAGCAGTCCTACGGGGCAGATCTACGAGCAGTACTTC	CASSPTGQIYEQYF
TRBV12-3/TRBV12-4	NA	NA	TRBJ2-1	TGTGCCAGCAGTTATCGGCGGTACAATGAGCAGTTCTTC	CASSYRRYNEQFF
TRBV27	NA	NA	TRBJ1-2	TGTGCCAGCAGTCTTACGACGGCTCAGAGGCGCTATGGCTACACCTTC	CASSLTTAQRRYGYTF
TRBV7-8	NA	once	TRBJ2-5	TGTGCCAGCTTGAAGAGCGGCCAAGAGACCCAGTACTTC	CASLKSGQETQYF
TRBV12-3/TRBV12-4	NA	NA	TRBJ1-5	TGTGCCAGCAGTCCCCAGGTTTGGGGCAATCAGCCCCAGCATTTT	CASSPQVWGNQPQHF
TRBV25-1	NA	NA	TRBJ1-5	TGTGCCAGCAGTGATTCGGGGTTCGCTCAGCCCCAGCATTTT	CASSDSGFAQPQHF
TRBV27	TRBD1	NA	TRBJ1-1	TGTGCCAGCAGTTTAAAAGGACAGGGGAACACTGAAGCTTTCTTT	CASSLKGQGNTEAFF
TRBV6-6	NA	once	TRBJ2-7	TGTGCCAGCAGTCCCGACCGTAGCTCCTACGAGCAGTACTTC	CASSPDRSSYEQYF
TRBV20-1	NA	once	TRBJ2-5	TGCAGTGCCGCCACCGACAGTAGTGAAGAGACCCAGTACTTC	CSAATDSSEETQYF
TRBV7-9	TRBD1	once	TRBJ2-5	TGTGCCAGCAGCTCGCCGGGACAGGGGGACCAAGAGACCCAGTACTTC	CASSSPGQGDQETQYF
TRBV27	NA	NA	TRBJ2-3	TGTGCCAGCAGTTTAGGGAACGAGAATACGCAGTATTTT	CASSLGNENTQYF
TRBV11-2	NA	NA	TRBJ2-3	TGTGCCAGCAGCCCAACCCCCGCAGGGATAGATACGCAGTATTTT	CASSPTPAGIDTQYF
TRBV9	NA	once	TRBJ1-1	TGTGCCAGCAGCGTAGAGGGCCAGGGGACTGAAGCTTTCTTT	CASSVEGQGTEAFF
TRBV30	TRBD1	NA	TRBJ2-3	TGTGCCTGGAGGGACAGGGACACAGATACGCAGTATTTT	CAWRDRDTDTQYF